The source of this T cell receptor (beta chain) is a study of long-term antiretroviral therapy in people with HIV. The study's findings and limits: Blood was collected between the mid-2000s and the late 2010s, possibly under older ART regimens. Diversity increased after ART yet remained lower than in transplant donor controls.

This clone was observed a handful of times. Its antigen is unidentified. The authors ran the immunoSEQ assay, v3.0, at survey level. Clones were read by immunoSEQ multiplex PCR, and TCRdb kept only the in-frame ones, dropping some. This sample carries 20,000 to 25,000 clones, over 75% of them seen once, and the ten largest clones take around 5%. The cryopreserved samples used held roughly 0.95-10 million PBMC prior to extraction of DNA. There are 10 residues in the CDR3. V was trimmed by 4 bases and J by 7 bases, leaving 4 bases between them. Germline assignment: CDR1 SNHLY and CDR2 FYNNEI. This specimen was unsorted PBMCs, taken 0.3 years after starting antiretroviral therapy. The V call is TRBV2, the J call TRBJ1-1; no clear D. The TCR originated in a middle-aged man with HIV. In nucleotides, the CDR3 is TGTGCCAGCAGTGGAAATGAAGCTTTCTTT. Translating gives CASSGNEAFF.